This TCR beta chain emerged from a study of T cell repertoires in cytomegalovirus infection. Study-level background: Public TCR beta signatures were indicative of both CMV infection and a matching HLA type.

Using its own MiXCR run on the reads, TCRdb lists one record per CDR3 protein. The sample has about 450,000 distinct CDR3 sequences, 30% to 40% seen once; the top ten hold roughly an eighth. The study's findings and limits: Summed public TCR beta family frequency identified CMV carriers bearing the relevant HLA. It was HLA-C-restricted CMV-specific TCR beta clonotypes that dominated the response ex vivo.

This CDR3 is 14 amino acids long. V was shortened by 0 bases and J by 6 bases, with 6 bases between the two germline ends. The germline gives CDR1 MGHRA, CDR2 YSYEKL. Turning to this clonotype: Its specificity is unknown.

The sequenced sample was PBMCs. This rearrangement joins TRBV4-1 to TRBJ1-6, with D hard to call. The sequence was obtained from a human donor in good health (CMV status not recorded). Some clones in this sample may be carry-over from other donors' samples. The CDR3: CASSQEVGNSPLHF. The CDR3 region has the DNA TGCGCCAGCAGCCAAGAAGTGGGTAATTCACCCCTCCACTTT.